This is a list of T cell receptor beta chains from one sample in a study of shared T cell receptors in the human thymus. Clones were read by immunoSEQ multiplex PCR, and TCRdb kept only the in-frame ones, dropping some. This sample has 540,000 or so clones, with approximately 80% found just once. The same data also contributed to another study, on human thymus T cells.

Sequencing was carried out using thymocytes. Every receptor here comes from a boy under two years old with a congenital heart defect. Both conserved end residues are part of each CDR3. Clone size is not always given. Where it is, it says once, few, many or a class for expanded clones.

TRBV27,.,CASRELAGGPGTQYF
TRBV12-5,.,CASGSSTIQGPRDEQFF
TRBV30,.,CAWSVRDRDNYGYTF
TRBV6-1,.,CASSPYRLNTEAFF
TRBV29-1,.,CSVPGQGEVYEQYF
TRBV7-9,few,CASRGLAKNIQYF
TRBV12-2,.,CASRLEYRPERNNQPQHF
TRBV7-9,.,CASSSLKSLAGANIQYF
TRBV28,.,CASSPGAGGNYDEQFF
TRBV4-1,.,CASSQACDGYTF
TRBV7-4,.,CASSYRDRHTEAFF
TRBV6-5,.,CAASGTSGSGETQYF
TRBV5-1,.,CASSREARIGNTIYF
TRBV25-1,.,CASSEDRERTHNEQFF
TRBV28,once,CASSPQGTETQYF
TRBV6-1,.,CASSLHRGTEAFF
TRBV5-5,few,CASSIGTGFYEQYF
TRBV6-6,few,CASRNGTGYDGYTF
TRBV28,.,CASSLGQGDLNQPQHF
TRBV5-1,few,CASSGDRGRNIQYF
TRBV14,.,CASSPGTTETQYF
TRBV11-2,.,CASSFSVSTEAFF
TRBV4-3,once,CASSQVGTGTGAPDTQYF
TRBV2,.,CASSEMSSGTGSPYEQYF
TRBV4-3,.,CASSQRPGQSYEQYF
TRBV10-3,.,CAISESNRDRGYEQYF
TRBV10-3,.,CAISDPGLAGVVSSYEQYF
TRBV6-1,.,CASSEGSGTDYEQYF
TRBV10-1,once,CASSELHQGGGGLSYEQYF
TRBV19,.,CASSIGGGVAVQETQYF
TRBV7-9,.,CASSPRDSLQKNTEAFF
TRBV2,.,CASTKGAVETEAFF
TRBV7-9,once,CASSLTIPGQGSTGELFF
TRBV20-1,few,CSARVDEQYF
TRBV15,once,CATSRLKEGDTEAFF
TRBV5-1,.,CASSHDTYEQYF
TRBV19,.,CASSIDAGSTYSNQPQHF
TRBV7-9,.,CASSLDRARVYEQYF
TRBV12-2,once,CASRLDRQGPGNTIYF
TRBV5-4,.,CASSLDEAARGYGYTF
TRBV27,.,CASSIGTGRYEQYF
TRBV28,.,CASSPGQGIDTQYF